This TCR beta chain was identified during a study of human T cells and chemical hapten exposure (dated by TCRdb to the early 2020s). General notes on the study: For sensitization, 2% DPC in acetone was applied to an approximately 2 cm by approximately 2 cm area of upper inner arm skin. Blood was sampled from patients pre-sensitization (week 0) and at 2, 6 and about 24 weeks after DPC sensitization. The patient cohort, mostly female, included alopecia areata with under or over 50% scalp involvement, alopecia totalis and alopecia universalis. Patch tests used Finn chambers with 0.01% DPC on the upper back, scored after 6 days by International Contact Dermatitis Research Group standards. Nearly 30 alopecia patients provided blood for TCR sequencing at one to four time points (pre-sensitization, 2, 6 and 24 weeks). Libraries were pooled for sequencing, and variation in per-sample TCR yields was attributed mainly to small differences in library volumes within the pool. Peripheral blood TCR repertoire changes were tracked in vivo in alopecia patients during primary and secondary sensitization to the hapten diphenylcyclopropenone (DPC). Throughout the approximately 25-week study period, patients were also given weekly therapeutic DPC doses on the scalp.

In light of the paper, this sample's time point label describes: patch test 2, 6 weeks after DPC sensitization. The treatment or condition label of this sample denotes: therapeutic diphenylcyclopropenone sensitization with weekly scalp DPC. At every patch-test visit, the blood draw took place before the patch test was put on. Patients were considered eligible if aged 18 to 70, diagnosed with alopecia and deemed suitable for DPC therapy, and patients were excluded if pregnant. Total RNA was extracted from unfractionated whole blood collected in Tempus Blood RNA tubes. The library came from RACE. Sequencing was performed on a NextSeq 500. During library preparation, unique molecular identifiers were attached to individual cDNA molecules so that TCRs could be counted in a quantitative, reproducible way. Each blood RNA sample was used to sequence both TCR alpha and TCR beta chains. The original pipeline was this. The median number of TCRs per sample was around 96,000, ranging from roughly 20,000 to 700,000. The Decombinator software suite was used to annotate the V, J and CDR3 of the TCR reads. To make PS versus PT1 abundance plots, every sample was subsampled to the same number of TCRs (28,000). TCRs were defined as expanded if absent before sensitization and observed at least eight times at the 2-week time point. Using fastp at Q25 and MiXCR, TCRdb reprocessed the public reads and kept productive beta chains. Duplicate CDR3 protein sequences are folded into a single record with the most common DNA and genes. TCRdb, rather than the study authors, made the V and J calls. For this sample the table gives about 380,000 distinct CDR3 sequences, of which about 6% were detected only once. Together, the top ten hold about 5.6% of the sample.

The investigation overall reported the following: After repeated subsampling, changes were observed in the strength of the expansion versus patch-test correlation and in the threshold at which the correlation became significant. Alopecia, a presumed autoimmune disease, was present in all patients, so the immune response of the patients might differ from that of healthy individuals. Patch test score correlated positively with the number of PT1 expanded TCRs, reaching significance at thresholds 8, 16 and 32 but not at 4. DPC sensitization did not change how many TCRs were above 1 in 1000 frequency, and no evidence was found of alterations in global repertoire structure. Compared with pre-sensitization or healthy control sets, expanded TCRs formed significantly more large CDR3 similarity clusters, which is consistent with antigen-driven responses.

CDR1 MNHEY and CDR2 SVGAGI are derived from the germline V gene. The CDR3 runs 14 amino acids, cysteine and phenylalanine included. Only the CDR3 region is kept as DNA, spanning 42 bases read in frame from base 1. The junction shows trimming of 0 bases on V and 4 bases on J, and the gene matches do not reach 1 base of it. This clonotype appeared many times. Its antigen is not yet known. One base away there is no much larger clone; base qualities are not given. The receptor comes from a woman under 30 with alopecia areata. Some clones in this sample may be carry-over from other donors' samples. Sequences were derived from whole blood, sampled in connection with sensitization to the hapten diphenylcyclopropenone (DPC). The sequence is built from TRBV6-5 and TRBJ2-3; 7 central bases correspond to TRBD1. CDR3 reads: CASSYSTGSDTQYF. In nucleotides, the sequence is TGTGCCAGCAGTTACTCGACAGGGTCAGATACGCAGTATTTT.